This T cell receptor beta chain came from a study of identical twins (dated by TCRdb to the mid-2010s). Regarding the research as a whole: TCR alpha and beta repertoires from monozygotic twins, unrelated adults of various ages and cord blood were deep-sequenced to test whether fetal clonotypes persist. Replicate twin experiments were performed at different times using different library preparation protocols to rule out contamination. Results the study describes overall, beyond this receptor: In beta out-of-frame sequences, excess twin sharing was weaker, because having fewer shared sequences lowered the signal-to-noise ratio. Compared with coincidental sharing between unrelated individuals, out-of-frame TCR alpha sequences shared between twins had an excess of sequences with low generation probability. Abundant cord blood beta clonotypes had fewer insertions, young adult naive repertoires showed a similar but weaker trend, and memory repertoires showed no such trend. Because the same donors could not be followed over many years, the conclusions relied on cross-sectional statistical analysis. Out-of-frame TCR alpha sharing in monozygotic twins was systematically underestimated by recombination models, whereas sharing between unrelated individuals was in agreement with the recombination models. Zero-insertion analyses could be partly confounded by invariant T cells such as MAIT and iNKT, though diverse VJ usage argued against such confounding for most clonotypes.

The CDR1 and CDR2 encoded by the germline V gene are KGHDR and SFDVKD. The cysteine opens and the phenylalanine closes a CDR3 of 16 amino acids. Only CDR3 DNA is held: 48 bases, read in frame from base 1. From V the trimming removes 6 bases and from J it removes 3 bases, while the gene matches leave 10 bases of the junction unaccounted for. This clonotype was observed at least ten times. The specificity of this receptor is unknown. The input lacks base qualities; no much larger clone sits a single base away. Only healthy Caucasian donors were included. The twin cohort consisted of three pairs of female monozygotic twins, all aged about 18 to 30 years. Positive isolation kits from Invitrogen were used to isolate CD4+ and CD8+ T cell populations. The receptor library was made with 5' RACE. TCRdb shows the sequencer as Illumina HiSeq 2000. A universal primer binding site was added through template switching, and the final cDNA carried a unique molecular identifier so that TCR cDNA molecules could be counted accurately. Specific primers in the conserved constant-segment region were used to synthesize first-strand cDNA for the TCR alpha and beta chains. To control for contamination, every cDNA library was double barcoded, receiving both a SMART-Mk sample barcode and Illumina barcodes. Two successive PCR steps introduced TruSeq adapter sequences along with Illumina sample barcodes. TCR alpha and beta cDNA libraries were sequenced on the Illumina HiSeq platform with custom primers. On the study's bioinformatics: MiGEC processed the raw reads to extract unique molecular identifiers, while MiXCR was used to determine the CDR3 positions. Recombination models were inferred per individual with the repgenHMM and IGoR tools using an EM algorithm. The tcR package in R was used for shared clonotype analysis, with sharing normalized by the product of cloneset sizes. To study raw recombination free of thymic and clonal selection effects, out-of-frame nonproductive sequences were analyzed. TCRdb passed the public sequencing reads through fastp at Q25 and MiXCR, retaining productive beta sequences. Rows are combined by CDR3 protein, so each entry shows the most common genes and DNA. The V and J calls were determined by TCRdb, not by the authors. The sample table contains 350,000 to 600,000 distinct CDR3 sequences; only one count was recorded for 12% to 15% of them. Approximately 0.52% of the sample is in the top ten clones.

These data are also associated with another study on yellow fever vaccine responses in identical twins. The second paper states: The T cell response to vaccination in identical twins was reported by the authors to appear partly convergent and partly personalized. In identical twins, the study followed T cell clones that responded to the vaccine with precision.

What was sequenced was CD4+ T cells sorted from blood. The chain was built from TRBV24-1 and TRBJ2-3, with 8 bases aligning to TRBD2. This clonotype was obtained from a woman aged 18-29 years in good health. The nucleotide sequence is given as TGTGCCACCAGTCCTCCCCACGGGAGGGGAACAGATACGCAGTATTTT. Translated, this is CATSPPHGRGTDTQYF.